Below are 4 T cell receptor beta chains sequenced from a single sample in a study of beta chain features in type 1 diabetes. The sequenced template was cDNA made from the entire isolated RNA. Profiling relied on immunoSEQ multiplex PCR, and the TCRdb table lists in-frame clones only, not all of them. The table lists about 220,000 clones, approximately 11% of them singletons. The sample comprised central memory CD4+ T cells from blood. The receptor source for this set is a man aged 18 to 29 in good health.

A few counts support this clone. The chain joins TRBV5-1 to TRBJ2-7, with 9 positions matching TRBD1. V was pared by 2 bases and J by 6 bases, with 6 bases of the junction left unmatched. The CDR3 spans 14 residues. Per the germline V gene, CDR1 is SGHRS and CDR2 is YFSETQ. In DNA form, the CDR3 reads TGCGCCAGCAGCTTTACCGGGACAGGGCCCGAGCAGTACTTC. As protein: CASSFTGTGPEQYF.

The V and J genes are TRBV2 and TRBJ2-3; D not certain. This CDR3 contains 12 residues. The germline gives CDR1 SNHLY, CDR2 FYNNEI. Trimming took 5 bases from V and 3 from J, leaving 6 bases between them. The CDR3 coding sequence is TGTGCCAGCAGTTTGACTACAGATACGCAGTATTTT. This codes for CASSLTTDTQYF.

This clone was seen only a few times. This rearrangement joins TRBV5-4 to TRBJ1-2, with no clear D. Looked up from germline, CDR1 is SGHNT and CDR2 is YYREEE (reference sequence). Deletions cut 4 bases from V and 0 bases from J, with 16 bases between. CDR3 length: 16 amino acids. DNA for the CDR3: TGTGCCAGCAGCGCCAAGGGAATTCCACCTAACTATGGCTACACCTTC. Residues: CASSAKGIPPNYGYTF. The variable domain in full, completed from reference TRBV5-4 and TRBJ1-2, reads ETGVTQSPTHLIKTRGQQVTLRCSSQSGHNTVSWYQQALGQGPQFIFQYYREEENGRGNFPPRFSGLQFPNYSSELNVNALELDDSALYLCASSAKGIPPNYGYTFGSGTRLTVV.

This clone has a handful of counts. The chain carries TRBV9 and TRBJ2-5, with 7 bases identical to TRBD1. CDR1 is SGDLS and CDR2 is YYNGEE in the germline V gene. The CDR3 extends over 14 amino acids. Trimming at V came to 4 bases and at J to 7 bases, leaving 10 bases not matched to a gene. The CDR3 sequence: CASSPQGTSGTQYF. The CDR3 region has the DNA TGTGCCAGCAGCCCACAGGGGACGTCAGGGACCCAGTACTTC.